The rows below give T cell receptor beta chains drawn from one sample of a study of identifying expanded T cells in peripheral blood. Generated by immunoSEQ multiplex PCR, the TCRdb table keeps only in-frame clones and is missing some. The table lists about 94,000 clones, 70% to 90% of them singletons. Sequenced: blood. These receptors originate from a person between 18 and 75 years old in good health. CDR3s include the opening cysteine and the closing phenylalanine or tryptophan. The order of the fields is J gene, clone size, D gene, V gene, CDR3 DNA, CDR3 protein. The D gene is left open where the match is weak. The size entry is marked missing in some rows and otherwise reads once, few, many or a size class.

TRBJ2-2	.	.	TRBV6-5	TGTGCCAGCAGTTACTCCAACACCGGGGAGCTGTTTTTT	CASSYSNTGELFF
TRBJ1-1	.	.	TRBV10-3	TGTGCCATCAGTGAGGGAGCAGGGGTGAACACTGAAGCTTTCTTT	CAISEGAGVNTEAFF
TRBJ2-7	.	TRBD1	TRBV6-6	TGTGCCAGCAGTTACCGGGACAGGGGAACCTACGAGCAGTACTTC	CASSYRDRGTYEQYF
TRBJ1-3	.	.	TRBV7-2	TGTGCCAGCAGCTTGGGTTCGGCTGGAAACACCATATATTTT	CASSLGSAGNTIYF
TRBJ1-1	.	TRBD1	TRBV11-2	TGTGCCAGCAGCTTAGTTGGAGGGGGCACCACTGAAGCTTTCTTT	CASSLVGGGTTEAFF
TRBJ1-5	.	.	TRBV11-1	TGTGCCAGCAGCCCTGGGGGGGCAGGAAATCAGCCCCAGCATTTT	CASSPGGAGNQPQHF
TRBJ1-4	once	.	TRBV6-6	TGTGCCAGCAGGGCAGGGAGGAATAATGAAAAACTGTTTTTT	CASRAGRNNEKLFF
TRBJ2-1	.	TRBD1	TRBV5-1	TGCGCCAGCAGCCCCCGGGACAGATATTACAATGAGCAGTTCTTC	CASSPRDRYYNEQFF
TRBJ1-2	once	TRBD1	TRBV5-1	TGCGCCAGCAGGGCCGGGACAGACAACTATGGCTACACCTTC	CASRAGTDNYGYTF
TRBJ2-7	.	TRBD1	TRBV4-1	TGCGCCAGCAGCCAAGATTCGAGGACAGGGGTCCACGAGCAGTACTTC	CASSQDSRTGVHEQYF
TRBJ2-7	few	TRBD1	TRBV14	TGTGCCAGCAGCAACCTCCGGGACAGCTACGAGCAGTACTTC	CASSNLRDSYEQYF
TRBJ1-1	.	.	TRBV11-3	TGTGCCAGCAGGGGGGATCAGGGTGGGATCACTGAAGCTTTCTTT	CASRGDQGGITEAFF
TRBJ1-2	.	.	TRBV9	TGTGCCAGCAGCGTCTTAAACAGGCTACCTAACTATGGCTACACCTTC	CASSVLNRLPNYGYTF
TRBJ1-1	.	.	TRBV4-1	TGCGCCAGCAGCGAATGGGGGGGCGATACTGAAGCTTTCTTT	CASSEWGGDTEAFF
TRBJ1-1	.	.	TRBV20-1	TGCAGTGCTAGAGATAAGAGGATCGCTTTCTTT	CSARDKRIAFF
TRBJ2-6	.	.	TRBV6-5	TGTGCCAGCAGTTACCAGGGAGGTGGGGCCAACGTCCTGACTTTC	CASSYQGGGANVLTF
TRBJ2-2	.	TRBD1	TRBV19	TGTGCCAGTAGTCGCCGGACAGGGGGTACATCCGGGGAGCTGTTTTTT	CASSRRTGGTSGELFF
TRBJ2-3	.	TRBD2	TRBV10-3	TGTGCCATCAGGAAAGACAGGGTTCTAGCGGGGGGTCAAAGCACAGATACGCAGTATTTT	CAIRKDRVLAGGQSTDTQYF
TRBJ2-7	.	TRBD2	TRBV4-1	TGCGCCAGCAGCCAGGCAATAACTAGCGGGAGGGCCTACGAGCAGTACTTC	CASSQAITSGRAYEQYF
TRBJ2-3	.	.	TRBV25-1	TGTGCCAGCAGTGTAGGCGGGGCCCCGGATACGCAGTATTTT	CASSVGGAPDTQYF
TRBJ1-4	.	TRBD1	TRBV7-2	TGTGCCAGCAGCCTCGGACAGGGAGGGGAAAAACTGTTTTTT	CASSLGQGGEKLFF
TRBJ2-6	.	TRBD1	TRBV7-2	TGTGCCAGCAGCTTCGGGACAGGGACTGCTGGGGCCAACGTCCTGACTTTC	CASSFGTGTAGANVLTF
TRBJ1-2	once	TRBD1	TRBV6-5	TGTGCCAGCAGGGGGGACAGAATCTATGGCTACACCTTC	CASRGDRIYGYTF
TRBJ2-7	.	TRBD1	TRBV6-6	TGTGCCAGCAGTTCCCGGTGGACAGGGCTCTACGAGCAGTACTTC	CASSSRWTGLYEQYF